These 8 T cell receptor beta chains came from one sample sequenced in a study of T cell responses to AZD1222 COVID-19 vaccine. Assay used: immunoSEQ multiplex PCR; TCRdb lists only in-frame clones, some missing. The sample has some 120,000 clones, over 85% seen once; the top ten hold 0.9% to 0.95%. Material: peripheral blood, obtained on day 0 of AZD1222 vaccination. These receptors were taken from an adult in good health.

The chain uses TRBV14 and TRBJ1-1; D gene ambiguous. The V end lost 3 bases, the J end lost 1 base, and 12 bases lay between the germline ends. The CDR3 length is 15 residues. Germline V CDR1 and CDR2: SGHDN, FVKESK. The CDR3 DNA is TGTGCCAGCAGCCACTATGGTGGAGAGAACACTGAAGCTTTCTTT. As protein: CASSHYGGENTEAFF.

V gene TRBV5-1 combines with J gene TRBJ1-1; 7 nucleotides align to TRBD1. The germline gives CDR1 SGHRS, CDR2 YFSETQ. The CDR3 covers 16 residues. The junction had 10 bases not matched to a gene; V was cut back by 5 bases and J by 0 bases. CDR3 DNA sequence: TGCGCCAGCAGGTTGCAGGGGGGCAACATGAACACTGAAGCTTTCTTT. The encoded protein is CASRLQGGNMNTEAFF.

V and J are TRBV2 and TRBJ1-5; a weak D match, TRBD1 (5 bases). The CDR3 totals 16 residues. Germline V gives CDR1 SNHLY, CDR2 FYNNEI. V lost 5 bases, J lost 0 bases, and 14 bases lay in between. CDR3 sequence: CASSRQTFGSNQPQHF. DNA of the CDR3: TGTGCCAGCAGTCGACAGACTTTTGGTAGCAATCAGCCCCAGCATTTT.

The rearrangement joins TRBV9 to TRBJ1-1; 11 bases are shared with TRBD1. V gave up 3 bases and J gave up 1 base; unmatched junction bases: 5. CDR1 and CDR2 from the germline V gene are SGDLS and YYNGEE. The length of the CDR3 is 16 residues. Here the CDR3 reads CASSGRTGGGNTEAFF. CDR3 coding DNA: TGTGCCAGCAGCGGACGGACAGGGGGCGGGAACACTGAAGCTTTCTTT.

This chain joins TRBV2 and TRBJ1-5; D uncertain. CDR1 and CDR2 (germline): SNHLY, FYNNEI. Trimming shortened V by 2 bases and J by 2 bases, and 10 bases separated the two germline ends. This CDR3 spans 15 amino acids. CDR3 coding DNA: TGTGCCAGCAGTGAACACTCAAGTGGCAATCAGCCCCAGCATTTT. Amino acid sequence: CASSEHSSGNQPQHF.

This chain links TRBV10-2 with TRBJ1-1, with D possibly being TRBD1 (5 bases). The CDR3 is made up of 15 amino acids. Trimming left V 1 base short and J 5 bases short, with 14 bases between. Germline V gives CDR1 WSHSY, CDR2 SAAADI. This CDR3 is CASSEYRGRGTEAFF. CDR3 nucleotide sequence: TGCGCCAGCAGTGAGTATAGGGGCCGGGGGACTGAAGCTTTCTTT.

CDR3 amino acids: CASSVGLAGYADTQYF. CDR3 DNA: TGTGCCAGCAGCGTAGGATTAGCGGGGTATGCAGATACGCAGTATTTT. The V and J genes are TRBV9 and TRBJ2-3, with 8 bases fitting TRBD2. This CDR3 comprises 16 residues. CDR1 is SGDLS and CDR2 is YYNGEE in the germline V gene. V shed 0 bases, J shed 4 bases, and the junction held 7 bases outside the gene matches.

This chain uses TRBV5-1 with TRBJ2-1, with 8 bases fitting TRBD1. The CDR3 runs 14 residues. Germline V lookup: CDR1 SGHRS, CDR2 YFSETQ. With 4 bases clipped from V and 8 bases from J, the junction kept 8 bases outside the gene matches. The CDR3 DNA follows: TGCGCCAGCAGCGGACAGGGACGGGTAGATGAGCAGTTCTTC. This encodes CASSGQGRVDEQFF.